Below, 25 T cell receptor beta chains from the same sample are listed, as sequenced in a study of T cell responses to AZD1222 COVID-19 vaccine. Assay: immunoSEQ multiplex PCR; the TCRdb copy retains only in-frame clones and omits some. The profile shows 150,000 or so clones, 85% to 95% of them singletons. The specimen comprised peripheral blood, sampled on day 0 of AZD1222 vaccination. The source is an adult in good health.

CDR3 loop: CASSGPGVGGGNQPQHF. The CDR3 coding sequence is TGTGCCAGCTCTGGGCCCGGGGTTGGGGGTGGCAATCAGCCCCAGCATTTT. The rearrangement joins TRBV7-8 to TRBJ1-5; a possible D gene is TRBD1 (5 bases). Germline loops: CDR1 SGHVS, CDR2 FQNEAQ. V was shortened by 8 bases and J by 2 bases, with 22 bases between the two germline ends. The CDR3 runs 17 residues.

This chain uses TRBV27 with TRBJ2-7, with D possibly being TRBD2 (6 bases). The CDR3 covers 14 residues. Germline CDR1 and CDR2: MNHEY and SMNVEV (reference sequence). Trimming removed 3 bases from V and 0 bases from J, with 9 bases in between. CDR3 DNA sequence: TGTGCCAGCAGTTTTGGGGACTCCTCCTACGAGCAGTACTTC. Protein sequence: CASSFGDSSYEQYF.

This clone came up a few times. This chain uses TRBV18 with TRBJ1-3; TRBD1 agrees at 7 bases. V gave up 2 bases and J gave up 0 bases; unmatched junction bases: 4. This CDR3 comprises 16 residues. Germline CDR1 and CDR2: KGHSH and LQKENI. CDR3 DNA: TGTGCCAGCTCACCAAGACAGGGAAACTCTGGAAACACCATATATTTT. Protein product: CASSPRQGNSGNTIYF.

The CDR3 sequence is CASRDRGPNTEAFF. As DNA, the CDR3 is TGTGCCAGCAGAGACAGGGGCCCTAACACTGAAGCTTTCTTT. The chain couples TRBV6-5 to TRBJ1-1; 8 positions match TRBD1. Germline V gene sequence: CDR1 MNHEY, CDR2 SVGAGI. Trimming at V came to 6 bases and at J to 2 bases, leaving 5 bases not matched to a gene. This CDR3 has 14 amino acids.

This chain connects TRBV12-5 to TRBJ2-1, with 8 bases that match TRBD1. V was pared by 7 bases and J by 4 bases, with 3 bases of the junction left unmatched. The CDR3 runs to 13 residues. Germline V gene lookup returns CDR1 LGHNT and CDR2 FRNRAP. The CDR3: CASVRDRYNEQFF. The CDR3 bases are TGTGCTAGTGTCCGGGACAGGTACAATGAGCAGTTCTTC.

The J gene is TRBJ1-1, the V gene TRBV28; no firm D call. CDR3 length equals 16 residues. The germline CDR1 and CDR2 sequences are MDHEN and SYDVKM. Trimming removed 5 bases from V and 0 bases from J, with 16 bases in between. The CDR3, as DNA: TGTGCCAGCAGTCTCCCCCCGGCTATGGTGAACACTGAAGCTTTCTTT. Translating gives CASSLPPAMVNTEAFF.

The CDR3 sequence: CASRNHTGGENGYTF. The CDR3 DNA sequence: TGTGCCAGCAGGAACCATACAGGGGGCGAGAACGGCTACACCTTC. The chain employs TRBV2 and TRBJ1-2; the match to TRBD1 covers 9 bases. The CDR3 consists of 15 residues. The V and J ends lost 6 bases and 8 bases, in that order; junction bases with no gene match: 13. Looked up from germline, CDR1 is SNHLY and CDR2 is FYNNEI.

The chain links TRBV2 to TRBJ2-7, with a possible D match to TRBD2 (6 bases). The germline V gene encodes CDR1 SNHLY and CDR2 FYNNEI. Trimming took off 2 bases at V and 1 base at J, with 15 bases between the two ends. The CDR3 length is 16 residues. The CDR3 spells CASSEMWDFLSYEQYF. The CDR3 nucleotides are TGTGCCAGCAGTGAAATGTGGGACTTCCTATCCTACGAGCAGTACTTC.

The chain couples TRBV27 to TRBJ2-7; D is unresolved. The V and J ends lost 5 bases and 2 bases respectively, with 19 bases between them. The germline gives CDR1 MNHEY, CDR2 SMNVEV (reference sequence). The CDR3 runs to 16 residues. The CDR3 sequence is CASSPSGSQTAYEQYF. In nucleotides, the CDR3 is TGTGCCAGCAGTCCCTCCGGGTCGCAGACCGCCTACGAGCAGTACTTC.

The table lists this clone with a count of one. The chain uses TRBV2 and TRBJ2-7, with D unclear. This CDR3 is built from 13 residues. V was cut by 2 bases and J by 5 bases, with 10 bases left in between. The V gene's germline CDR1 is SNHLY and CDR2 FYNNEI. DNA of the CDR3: TGTGCCAGCAGTGAACTCAGGAGCGACGAGCAGTACTTC. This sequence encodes CASSELRSDEQYF.

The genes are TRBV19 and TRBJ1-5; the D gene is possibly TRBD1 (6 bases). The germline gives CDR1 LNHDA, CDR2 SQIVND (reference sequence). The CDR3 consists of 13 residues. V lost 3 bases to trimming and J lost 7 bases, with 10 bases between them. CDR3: CASSMAGAQPQHF. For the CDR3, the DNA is TGTGCCAGTAGTATGGCAGGGGCCCAGCCCCAGCATTTT.

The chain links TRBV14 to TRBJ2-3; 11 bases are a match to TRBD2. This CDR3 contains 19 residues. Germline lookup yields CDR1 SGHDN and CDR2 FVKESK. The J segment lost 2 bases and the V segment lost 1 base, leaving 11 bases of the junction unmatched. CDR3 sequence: CASSQGPFPGLAVTDTQYF. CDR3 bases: TGTGCCAGCAGCCAAGGACCTTTCCCGGGACTAGCGGTCACAGATACGCAGTATTTT.

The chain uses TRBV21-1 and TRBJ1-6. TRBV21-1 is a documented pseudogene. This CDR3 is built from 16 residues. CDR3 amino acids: CASSKALHLRNSPLHF. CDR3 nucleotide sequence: TGTGCCAGCAGCAAAGCGCTACATCTCCGAAATTCACCCCTCCACTTT.

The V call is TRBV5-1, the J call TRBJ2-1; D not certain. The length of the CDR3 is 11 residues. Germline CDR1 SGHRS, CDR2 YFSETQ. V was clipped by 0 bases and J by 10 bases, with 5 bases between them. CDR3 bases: TGCGCCAGCAGCTTGGAGACCGAGCAGTTCTTC. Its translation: CASSLETEQFF.

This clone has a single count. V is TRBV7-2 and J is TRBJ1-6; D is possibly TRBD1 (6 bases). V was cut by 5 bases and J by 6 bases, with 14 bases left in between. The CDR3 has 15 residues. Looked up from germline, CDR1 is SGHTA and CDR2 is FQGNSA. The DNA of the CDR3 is TGTGCCAGCAGCGTACAGGGTGGGGGTAATTCACCCCTCCACTTT. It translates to CASSVQGGGNSPLHF. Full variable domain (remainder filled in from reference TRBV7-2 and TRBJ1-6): GAGVSQSPSNKVTEKGKDVELRCDPISGHTALYWYRQSLGQGLEFLIYFQGNSAPDKSGLPSDRFSAERTGGSVSTLTIQRTQQEDSAVYLCASSVQGGGNSPLHFGNGTRLTVT.

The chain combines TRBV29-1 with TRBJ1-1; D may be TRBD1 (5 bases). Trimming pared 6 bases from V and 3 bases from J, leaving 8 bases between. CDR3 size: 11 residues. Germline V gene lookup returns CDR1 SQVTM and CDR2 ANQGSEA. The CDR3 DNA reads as TGCAGCGTCGGGGGATACACTGAAGCTTTCTTT. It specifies CSVGGYTEAFF.

The CDR3 DNA reads TGTGCCAGCAGCCATACCCTAGCGAACACTGAAGCTTTCTTT. It yields the protein CASSHTLANTEAFF. This chain connects TRBV27 to TRBJ1-1; no definite D call. The germline gives CDR1 MNHEY, CDR2 SMNVEV (reference sequence). The CDR3 is made up of 14 amino acids. V was trimmed by 6 bases and J by 1 base, leaving 12 bases between them.

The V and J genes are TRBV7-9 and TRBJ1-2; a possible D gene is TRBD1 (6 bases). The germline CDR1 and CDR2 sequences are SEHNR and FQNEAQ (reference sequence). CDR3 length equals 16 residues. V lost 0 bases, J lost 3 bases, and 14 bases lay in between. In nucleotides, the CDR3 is TGTGCCAGCAGCTTAGCCAGGGGCAGTCGGGACTATGGCTACACCTTC. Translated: CASSLARGSRDYGYTF.

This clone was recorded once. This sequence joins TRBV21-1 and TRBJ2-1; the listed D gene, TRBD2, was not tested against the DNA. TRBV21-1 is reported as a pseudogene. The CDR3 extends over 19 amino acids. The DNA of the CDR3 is TGTGCCAGCAGCAAAGCTCGGTTAGTTTCCGAGAGCTCCTACAATGAGCAGTTCTTC. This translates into CASSKARLVSESSYNEQFF.

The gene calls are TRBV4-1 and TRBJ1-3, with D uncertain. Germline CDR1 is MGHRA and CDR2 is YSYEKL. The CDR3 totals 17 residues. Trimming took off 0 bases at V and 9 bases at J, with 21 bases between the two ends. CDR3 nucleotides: TGCGCCAGCAGCCAAGACTTAATGGTAAAGCGGTATAGCACCATATATTTT. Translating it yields CASSQDLMVKRYSTIYF.

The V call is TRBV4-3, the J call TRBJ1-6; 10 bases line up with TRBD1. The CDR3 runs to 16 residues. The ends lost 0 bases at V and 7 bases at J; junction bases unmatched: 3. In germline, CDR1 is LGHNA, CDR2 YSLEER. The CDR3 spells CASSQDRGQGNSPLHF. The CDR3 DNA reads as TGCGCCAGCAGCCAAGATCGGGGACAGGGGAATTCACCCCTCCACTTT.

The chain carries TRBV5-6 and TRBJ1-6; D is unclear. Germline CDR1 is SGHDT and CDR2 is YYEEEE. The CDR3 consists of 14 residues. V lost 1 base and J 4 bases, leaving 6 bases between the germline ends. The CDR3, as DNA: TGTGCCAGCAGCTTGTCCAATTATAATTCACCCCTCCACTTT. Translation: CASSLSNYNSPLHF.

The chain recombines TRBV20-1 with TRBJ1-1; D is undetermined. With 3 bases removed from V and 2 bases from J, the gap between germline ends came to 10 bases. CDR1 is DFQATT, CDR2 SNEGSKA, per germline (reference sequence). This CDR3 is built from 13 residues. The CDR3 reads CSASGLSNTEAFF. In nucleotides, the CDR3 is TGCAGTGCTAGTGGGCTCAGCAACACTGAAGCTTTCTTT.

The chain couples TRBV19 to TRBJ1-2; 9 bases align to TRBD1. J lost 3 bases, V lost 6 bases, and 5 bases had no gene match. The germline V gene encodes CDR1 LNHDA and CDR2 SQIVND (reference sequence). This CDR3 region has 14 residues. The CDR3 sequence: CASRIQGADYGYTF. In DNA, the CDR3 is TGTGCCAGTAGAATACAGGGGGCGGACTATGGCTACACCTTC. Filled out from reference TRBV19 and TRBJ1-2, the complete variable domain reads DGGITQSPKYLFRKEGQNVTLSCEQNLNHDAMYWYRQDPGQGLRLIYYSQIVNDFQKGDIAEGYSVSREKKESFPLTVTSAQKNPTAFYLCASRIQGADYGYTFGSGTRLTVV.

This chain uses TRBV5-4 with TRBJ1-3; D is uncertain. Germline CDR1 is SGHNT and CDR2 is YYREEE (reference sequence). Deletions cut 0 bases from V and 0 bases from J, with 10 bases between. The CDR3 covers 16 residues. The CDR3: CASSLEGGYSGNTIYF. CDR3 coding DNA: TGTGCCAGCAGCTTGGAGGGCGGATACTCTGGAAACACCATATATTTT. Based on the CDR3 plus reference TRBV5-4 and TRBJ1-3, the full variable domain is ETGVTQSPTHLIKTRGQQVTLRCSSQSGHNTVSWYQQALGQGPQFIFQYYREEENGRGNFPPRFSGLQFPNYSSELNVNALELDDSALYLCASSLEGGYSGNTIYFGEGSWLTVV.